A selection of T cell receptor beta chains follows, all from one sample in a study of blood T cell repertoires in COVID-19. Generated by immunoSEQ multiplex PCR, the TCRdb table keeps only in-frame clones and is missing some. The sample lists about 230,000 clones, approximately 86% occurring once. Sequencing was performed on peripheral blood. The receptor source for this set is a woman aged 25 to 45 with COVID-19, enrolled during active disease. CDR3s include the opening cysteine and the closing phenylalanine or tryptophan.

V gene | CDR3 protein
TRBV4-1 | CASSHAGGTDTYNEQFF
TRBV6-2/TRBV6-3 | CASSYSPGIAKNIQYF
TRBV9 | CASSASGRAGTDTQYF
TRBV7-7 | CASSPRQGPHQPQHF
TRBV20-1 | CSAESGEQFF
TRBV24-1 | CATGTGMTDTQYF
TRBV5-4 | CASSFSTGGITEAFF
TRBV27 | CASSLAPGASDSYEQYF
TRBV9 | CASSVGQGWGNSPLHF
TRBV5-1 | CASSLFPEGETQYF
TRBV11-2 | CASSLVLGELFF
TRBV19 | CASSSRLAGSTDTQYF
TRBV4-3 | CASSQGTNRQPQHF
TRBV5-4 | CASRGTDPNYGYTF
TRBV3-1/TRBV3-2 | CASSPWGQTYYGYTF
TRBV28 | CASSPPGPRQGDTNGYTF
TRBV18 | CASSVSGGSSYNEQFF
TRBV9 | CASSVDGTHNEKLFF
TRBV24-1 | CATGTGGRDEQFF
TRBV30 | CAYRTDGYTF
TRBV12-3/TRBV12-4 | CASSLAGEQPQHF
TRBV19 | CASSGGGLIRGDTQYF
TRBV5-4 | CASSLGAGSGNSPLHF
TRBV9 | CASSVAREMNTGELFF
TRBV29-1 | CSVEAGGASYTF